Listed below are T cell receptor beta chains from one sample, sequenced in a study of blood T cell repertoires in COVID-19. Clones were read by immunoSEQ multiplex PCR, and TCRdb kept only the in-frame ones, dropping some. Of about 180,000 clones in the sample, around 77% were seen once. Input material: peripheral blood. These receptors were obtained from a man in his 70s with active or convalescent COVID-19. CDR3s include the opening cysteine and the closing phenylalanine or tryptophan. D genes are given only for firm matches. Clone size, where shown, is once, few, many, or a class for clones that have expanded.

clone size | J gene | D gene | V gene | CDR3 DNA | CDR3 protein
NA | TRBJ1-1 | NA | TRBV6-1 | TGTGCCAGCAGTGAAGTGAGGACTGAAGCTTTCTTT | CASSEVRTEAFF
NA | TRBJ2-5 | NA | TRBV6-2/TRBV6-3 | TGTGCCAGCAGTTACCCCACCCTGGGAGAAGAGACCCAGTACTTC | CASSYPTLGEETQYF
few | TRBJ1-2 | NA | TRBV30 | TGTGCCTGGAACGGGGGAGTAGGCTATGGCTACACCTTC | CAWNGGVGYGYTF
NA | TRBJ1-6 | TRBD1 | TRBV3-1/TRBV3-2 | TGTGCCAGCAGCCAGACAGGGGATTCACCCCTCCACTTT | CASSQTGDSPLHF
NA | TRBJ1-5 | NA | TRBV6-5 | TGTGCCAGCAGGCCAGTGGGGGGAGGGGTTCAGCCCCAGCATTTT | CASRPVGGGVQPQHF
NA | TRBJ1-3 | NA | TRBV18 | TGTGCCAGCTCACCAACTTCCCGATCTGGAAACACCATATATTTT | CASSPTSRSGNTIYF
few | TRBJ2-3 | NA | TRBV6-1 | TGTGCCAGCAGTGAAGGTCAGGGGGGAGATACGCAGTATTTT | CASSEGQGGDTQYF
NA | TRBJ2-7 | TRBD1 | TRBV18 | TGTGCCAGCTCACCACCGGGACAGGTTTTATACGAGCAGTACTTC | CASSPPGQVLYEQYF
NA | TRBJ2-7 | TRBD1 | TRBV30 | TGTGCCTGGAGTCCACTTCTGGGACAGGACCACTACGAGCAGTACTTC | CAWSPLLGQDHYEQYF
NA | TRBJ1-2 | TRBD1 | TRBV7-2 | TGTGCCAGCATCCCCAGGGGGACTAGCGGCTACACCTTC | CASIPRGTSGYTF
NA | TRBJ1-1 | NA | TRBV29-1 | TGCAGCGTTCTGTACACTGAAGCTTTCTTT | CSVLYTEAFF
few | TRBJ2-5 | TRBD1 | TRBV3-1/TRBV3-2 | TGTGCCAGCACTGAGGGAGACCGGGACAGGGGCCAAGAGACCCAGTACTTC | CASTEGDRDRGQETQYF
NA | TRBJ2-3 | TRBD2 | TRBV28 | TGTGCCAGCAGGTCCCATCGGGGGGGCCGGACAGATACGCAGTATTTT | CASRSHRGGRTDTQYF
NA | TRBJ1-5 | NA | TRBV18 | TGTGCCAGCTCTCAGGGACTCAATCAGCCCCAGCATTTT | CASSQGLNQPQHF
once | TRBJ2-5 | NA | TRBV30 | TGTGCCTGGAGTGTGAGTTCTGAGACCCAGTACTTC | CAWSVSSETQYF
NA | TRBJ2-5 | TRBD1 | TRBV18 | TGTGCCAGCTCACCGACAGGGAGTGAGACCCAGTACTTC | CASSPTGSETQYF
NA | TRBJ2-5 | TRBD2 | TRBV2 | TGTGCCAGCTCGGGTCGGGAGGGTGAGACCCAGTACTTC | CASSGREGETQYF
NA | TRBJ1-5 | NA | TRBV21-1 | TGTGCCAGCGAGCAGGGGCACAATCAGCCCCAGCATTTT | CASEQGHNQPQHF
once | TRBJ2-3 | TRBD2 | TRBV19 | TGTGCCAGTAGTCTCCTAGCGGTCAGCACAGATACGCAGTATTTT | CASSLLAVSTDTQYF
NA | TRBJ2-1 | NA | TRBV6-5 | TGTGCCAGTGCGACAGGACCCTACAATGAGCAGTTCTTC | CASATGPYNEQFF
NA | TRBJ2-7 | NA | TRBV5-8 | TGTGCCACCTCGCAGGGCATTTACGGCGAGCAGTACTTC | CATSQGIYGEQYF
NA | TRBJ1-6 | NA | TRBV21-1 | TGTGCCAGCAGCAAAGTGGCAGGTCCTAATTCACCCCTCCACTTT | CASSKVAGPNSPLHF
NA | TRBJ2-3 | TRBD2 | TRBV7-9 | TGTGCCAGCAGCCCTCGGACTAGCGGTCCCCTTTCAGATACGCAGTATTTT | CASSPRTSGPLSDTQYF
NA | TRBJ2-7 | NA | TRBV7-6 | TGTGCCAGCAGCTTGGACAGCCGTACCTACGAGCAGTACTTC | CASSLDSRTYEQYF
NA | TRBJ1-2 | NA | TRBV5-6 | TGTGCCAGCAGCTTGTATCGGGCCAGGGCTAACTATGGCTACACCTTC | CASSLYRARANYGYTF
NA | TRBJ1-1 | TRBD1 | TRBV7-2 | TGTGCCAGCAGCTACGACAGGGGAGGGACTGAAGCTTTCTTT | CASSYDRGGTEAFF
NA | TRBJ2-5 | NA | TRBV10-3 | TGTGCCATCAGTGAGCGGGGGGCGGAAGAGACCCAGTACTTC | CAISERGAEETQYF
NA | TRBJ2-5 | TRBD2 | TRBV19 | TGTGCCAGTAGTATAGATCATTCGGGGGGGCGAGAGACCCAGTACTTC | CASSIDHSGGRETQYF
NA | TRBJ1-2 | NA | TRBV4-1 | TGCGCCAGCAGCCAAGTCATCCAGGGGAAAGGCTACACCTTC | CASSQVIQGKGYTF
NA | TRBJ2-7 | TRBD2 | TRBV5-1 | TGCGCCAGCAGCCGAACCGGGACTACAAACTACGAGCAGTACTTC | CASSRTGTTNYEQYF
NA | TRBJ2-5 | NA | TRBV10-3 | TGTGCCATCAGTGAGGGACAGCTTCTCCAAGAGACCCAGTACTTC | CAISEGQLLQETQYF
NA | TRBJ1-2 | NA | TRBV2 | TGTGCCAGCAGTGAGGGCACTCCAAACTATGGCTACACCTTC | CASSEGTPNYGYTF
NA | TRBJ1-2 | TRBD1 | TRBV7-2 | TGTGCCAGCAGCTCATATCAGGGGGCGCACAGTGGCTACACCTTC | CASSSYQGAHSGYTF
NA | TRBJ1-5 | NA | TRBV20-1 | TGCAGTGCTAGTAAGGGGGTCAATCAGCCCCAGCATTTT | CSASKGVNQPQHF
NA | TRBJ1-2 | NA | TRBV4-1 | TGCGCCAGCAGCCAAGATCGGGGGATTAACTATGGCTACACCTTC | CASSQDRGINYGYTF
NA | TRBJ1-2 | TRBD1 | TRBV2 | TGTGCCAGCAGTGCCCAGGACAGGGGCTATGGCTACACCTTC | CASSAQDRGYGYTF
NA | TRBJ2-5 | NA | TRBV5-4 | TGTGCCAGCAGCTCGTCAGGGTCGGCGGAGACCCAGTACTTC | CASSSSGSAETQYF
few | TRBJ1-1 | NA | TRBV7-3 | TGTGCCAGCAGCTCCCCCTCCGACGGTAGTGGGAGGGCTTTCTTT | CASSSPSDGSGRAFF
many | TRBJ1-1 | NA | TRBV6-4 | TGTGCCAGCAGGCCCCCGGAGAAAATGAACACTGAAGCTTTCTTT | CASRPPEKMNTEAFF
NA | TRBJ2-5 | TRBD2 | TRBV5-4 | TGTGCCAGCAGCGCGGGACTAGCGGGGACAGAGACCCAGTACTTC | CASSAGLAGTETQYF
NA | TRBJ1-5 | NA | TRBV7-2 | TGTGCCAGCAGTCGTACGAGTGATCAGCCCCAGCATTTT | CASSRTSDQPQHF
NA | TRBJ2-7 | TRBD2 | TRBV29-1 | TGCAGCGTCGGGACTAGGTACGAGCAGTACTTC | CSVGTRYEQYF
NA | TRBJ2-5 | TRBD2 | TRBV27 | TGTGCCAGCAGGAGGGGCCTAGCGGGAGGGCTCCAAGAGACCCAGTACTTC | CASRRGLAGGLQETQYF
NA | TRBJ2-1 | NA | TRBV24-1 | TGTGCCACCAGTGAGGGGCGAGATGAGCAGTTCTTC | CATSEGRDEQFF
NA | TRBJ2-7 | NA | TRBV10-2 | TGCGCCAGCAGGGACGCCGGGAGGGGGCAGAACGAGCAGTACTTC | CASRDAGRGQNEQYF
NA | TRBJ2-1 | TRBD2 | TRBV5-1 | TGCGCCAGCTCCGGGGGGAGGGAGACCAATGAGCAGTTCTTC | CASSGGRETNEQFF
NA | TRBJ1-1 | NA | TRBV6-5 | TGTGCCAGCAGTTACTCACTTTCAGGGAAAAACACTGAAGCTTTCTTT | CASSYSLSGKNTEAFF
NA | TRBJ1-1 | NA | TRBV5-1 | TGCGCCAGCAGCTTGGCGGGAGGCGTGAACACTGAAGCTTTCTTT | CASSLAGGVNTEAFF
NA | TRBJ2-5 | NA | TRBV10-3 | TGTGCCACCAACACTCCAGGCCTTCCGGAGACCCAGTACTTC | CATNTPGLPETQYF
NA | TRBJ1-2 | TRBD1 | TRBV3-1/TRBV3-2 | TGTGCCAGCAGCCGGGACAGGACCGTTCTATATGGCTACACCTTC | CASSRDRTVLYGYTF
NA | TRBJ2-3 | TRBD2 | TRBV7-9 | TGTGCCAGCAGCTCCTTAGCGGGTACGCAGTATTTT | CASSSLAGTQYF
few | TRBJ2-7 | TRBD1 | TRBV2 | TGTGCCAGCAGTGCGGGACAGGCCTACGAGCAGTACTTC | CASSAGQAYEQYF
NA | TRBJ2-2 | TRBD2 | TRBV10-3 | TGTGCCATCACGGATAGCGGGGGGGCCGACACCGGGGAGCTGTTTTTT | CAITDSGGADTGELFF
NA | TRBJ2-5 | NA | TRBV5-1 | TGCGCCAGCAGCCCGGAGGACAGTTCTTGGGAGACCCAGTACTTC | CASSPEDSSWETQYF
NA | TRBJ1-1 | TRBD1 | TRBV28 | TGTGCCAGCAGTTCCCGTTACCTCAGGGACAGGGCGAGGACTGAAGCTTTCTTT | CASSSRYLRDRARTEAFF
NA | TRBJ1-5 | NA | TRBV28 | TGTGCCAGCAGTTTAGGTCTCACGCGGCCCCAGCATTTT | CASSLGLTRPQHF
NA | TRBJ1-6 | NA | TRBV13 | TGTGCCAGCAGCTTATCACAGGGCTCCTATAATTCACCCCTCCACTTT | CASSLSQGSYNSPLHF
NA | TRBJ1-1 | NA | TRBV4-2 | TGTGCCAGCAGCCAAGATGTGTCCCGGGGGGAGGGCACTGAAGCTTTCTTT | CASSQDVSRGEGTEAFF